The 9 T cell receptor beta chains given below trace back to one sample, sequenced in a study of cytomegalovirus exposure and HLA in healthy donors. Assay: immunoSEQ multiplex PCR; the TCRdb copy retains only in-frame clones and omits some. The sample lists 85,000 to 90,000 clones; 96% were seen once. Input material: PBMCs. The receptor source for this set is a man aged 18 to 30 in good health and CMV-seronegative.

The chain links TRBV5-4 to TRBJ1-1; D possibly corresponds to TRBD1 (5 bases). Germline V gives CDR1 SGHNT, CDR2 YYREEE (reference sequence). CDR3 length: 16 residues. The V end lost 2 bases, the J end lost 4 bases, and 18 bases lay between the germline ends. DNA for the CDR3: TGTGCCAGCAGCTTCTCCCAGGGACTGGGTGCCACTGAAGCTTTCTTT. Amino acids: CASSFSQGLGATEAFF.

In this sample, this clone turned up once. The gene calls are TRBV13 and TRBJ2-3; possible D gene TRBD1, 6 bases. There are 16 residues in the CDR3. CDR1 is PRHDT and CDR2 is FYEKMQ in the germline V gene (reference sequence). V shed 1 base and J shed 9 bases, with 20 bases lying between them. The CDR3 bases are TGTGCCAGCAGCTTAGAAGCTGGGGGCCCTCAGGAAACGCAGTATTTT. It specifies CASSLEAGGPQETQYF.

Turning to this clone: Germline and junction disagree at one end, which may indicate a read error. V is TRBV30 and J is TRBJ1-2; D gene unclear. There are 13 residues in the CDR3. Germline V gives CDR1 GTSNPN, CDR2 SVGIG (reference sequence). CDR3 sequence: CAWSLRQNYGYTF. The CDR3 nucleotides read TGTGCCTGGAGTCTTCGGCAGAACTATGGCTATACCTTC.

The chain couples TRBV25-1 to TRBJ2-1, with 8 bases that match TRBD1. The CDR3 sequence is 15 residues long. V lost 6 bases to trimming and J lost 0 bases; unmatched junction nucleotides: 4. Germline CDR1 and CDR2: MGHDK and SYGVNS. The CDR3 coding sequence is TGTGCCAGCAGCGTAACAGGGGGCTCCTACAATGAGCAGTTCTTC. It is translated as CASSVTGGSYNEQFF.

Here the CDR3 DNA reads TGTGCCAGCAGCCGTGCGGGTCTGTACGAGCAGTACTTC. Translating it yields CASSRAGLYEQYF. The V call is TRBV11-2, the J call TRBJ2-7; D possibly corresponds to TRBD2 (5 bases). Germline loops: CDR1 SGHAT, CDR2 FQNNGV. V was shortened by 5 bases and J by 4 bases, with 12 bases between the two germline ends. The CDR3 has 13 residues. The full variable domain, in which reference TRBV11-2 and TRBJ2-7 provide the parts outside the CDR3, is EAGVAQSPRYKIIEKRQSVAFWCNPISGHATLYWYQQILGQGPKLLIQFQNNGVVDDSQLPKDRFSAERLKGVDSTLKIQPAKLEDSAVYLCASSRAGLYEQYFGPGTRLTVT.

The V gene is TRBV27, the J gene TRBJ1-5; D is ambiguous. V shed 0 bases and J shed 4 bases, with 10 bases lying between them. From germline, CDR1 is MNHEY and CDR2 SMNVEV (reference sequence). This CDR3 has 15 amino acids. In nucleotides, the CDR3 is TGTGCCAGCAGTTTATCGAACGGAGTGAATCAGCCCCAGCATTTT. It specifies CASSLSNGVNQPQHF.

The chain joins TRBV28 to TRBJ1-2; 11 bases fit TRBD1. The CDR3 runs to 15 residues. Per the germline V gene, CDR1 is MDHEN and CDR2 is SYDVKM. With V trimmed by 2 bases and J by 8 bases, 7 bases remained unmatched. CDR3 loop: CASSLQGTGGGGYTF. As DNA, the CDR3 is TGTGCCAGCAGTTTACAGGGGACAGGGGGAGGCGGCTACACCTTC.

The V call is TRBV28, the J call TRBJ1-3; D not resolved. Deletions cut 8 bases from V and 7 bases from J, with 15 bases between. The germline gives CDR1 MDHEN, CDR2 SYDVKM. There are 13 residues in the CDR3. CDR3 nucleotide sequence: TGTGCCAGCTCTAATCTCCGACTCAACACCATATATTTT. Protein sequence: CASSNLRLNTIYF.

This chain joins TRBV28 and TRBJ2-7; 9 bases map to TRBD1. The CDR3 sequence is 15 residues long. V shed 8 bases, J shed 3 bases, and the junction held 11 bases outside the gene matches. Per the germline V gene, CDR1 is MDHEN and CDR2 is SYDVKM. The CDR3 spells CASGSGTGRVYEQYF. For the CDR3, the DNA is TGTGCCAGCGGGTCTGGGACAGGGAGGGTCTACGAGCAGTACTTC.